The 5 T cell receptor beta chains reported below all come from one sample, sequenced in a study of PD-L1 blockade in urothelial cancer. Produced via immunoSEQ multiplex PCR; TCRdb's table is partial and in-frame only. The profile shows under 120,000 clones, approximately 85% of them singletons. This sample comprised PBMCs, obtained around atezolizumab (anti-PD-L1) treatment. Every receptor here comes from a man aged 50-60 years with urothelial cancer.

This chain uses TRBV28 with TRBJ2-6; 9 bases line up with TRBD1. The length of the CDR3 is 16 residues. Trimming removed 5 bases from V and 1 base from J; junction bases left unmatched: 3. The germline gives CDR1 MDHEN, CDR2 SYDVKM. CDR3 coding DNA: TGTGCCAGCAGTACAGGGGGCGTATCTGGGGCCAACGTCCTGACTTTC. This codes for CASSTGGVSGANVLTF.

The J gene is TRBJ1-2, the V gene TRBV10-3; D is uncertain. V lost 4 bases and J lost 9, with 21 bases in between. The CDR3 consists of 15 residues. In germline, CDR1 is ENHRY, CDR2 SYGVKD. CDR3 nucleotide sequence: TGTGCCATCAGTGGGCAGTCAGATCTCGGGGATCGCTACACCTTC. Translating gives CAISGQSDLGDRYTF.

The chain uses TRBV9 and TRBJ2-4; the D is unclear. The CDR3 covers 14 residues. V dropped 3 bases and J dropped 7 bases, with 14 bases sitting between them. Germline V gene lookup returns CDR1 SGDLS and CDR2 YYNGEE. The CDR3 coding sequence is TGTGCCAGCAGCGCCCAAGCTCCAGCGAACATTCAGTACTTC. Residues: CASSAQAPANIQYF.

The genes are TRBV6-1 and TRBJ1-3, with 9 positions matching TRBD1. J gave up 3 bases and V 4 bases, and 4 bases lay outside the gene matches. The CDR3 spans 15 residues. Germline V gene lookup returns CDR1 MNHNS and CDR2 SASEGT. The CDR3 region is CASSAGQGNGNTIYF. As DNA, the CDR3 is TGTGCCAGCAGTGCCGGACAGGGGAATGGAAACACCATATATTTT.

V gene TRBV5-1 combines with J gene TRBJ2-7; possible D gene TRBD1, 5 bases. Germline lookup yields CDR1 SGHRS and CDR2 YFSETQ. V was trimmed by 1 base and J by 3 bases, leaving 11 bases between them. The CDR3 loop spans 14 amino acids. The CDR3 loop reads CASSLRQNGYEQYF. The CDR3 coding sequence is TGCGCCAGCAGCTTGAGACAGAATGGCTACGAGCAGTACTTC.